The 6 T cell receptor beta chains presented below share a single source sample, sequenced in a study of T cell responses to AZD1222 COVID-19 vaccine. Sequenced by immunoSEQ multiplex PCR; TCRdb stores in-frame clones only, minus some. The sample holds 150,000 to 200,000 clones; approximately 94% are singletons and the top ten take around 3.6%. This sample comprised peripheral blood, obtained 28 days after the second dose of the MenACWY control vaccine. These receptors came from an adult who received the MenACWY meningococcal vaccine as a control.

The chain has TRBV27 and TRBJ2-5; 9 nucleotides line up with TRBD2. The germline CDR1 and CDR2 sequences are MNHEY and SMNVEV (reference sequence). J lost 1 base, V lost 6 bases, and 12 bases had no gene match. This CDR3 region has 17 residues. This CDR3 reads CASSPLSASGTQETQYF. CDR3 DNA: TGTGCCAGCAGCCCTCTCTCGGCTAGCGGGACCCAAGAGACCCAGTACTTC.

V and J are TRBV24-1 and TRBJ2-1; D could derive from TRBD1 or TRBD2 (5 bases each). Germline V gene lookup returns CDR1 KGHDR and CDR2 SFDVKD. This CDR3 comprises 14 residues. Trimming stripped 9 bases from V and 4 bases from J, with 15 bases between. This CDR3 is CATQWGNEYNEQFF. DNA for the CDR3: TGTGCCACCCAGTGGGGGAACGAGTACAATGAGCAGTTCTTC.

The chain couples TRBV30 to TRBJ1-2, with 9 positions matching TRBD1. CDR3 length equals 14 residues. After removal of 3 bases from V and 5 bases from J, the junction contained 7 bases not matched to a gene. CDR1 is GTSNPN, CDR2 SVGIG, per germline (reference sequence). CDR3 sequence: CAWSDLQGAYGYTF. CDR3 DNA: TGTGCCTGGAGCGATCTACAGGGGGCTTATGGCTACACCTTC.

V and J are TRBV10-3 and TRBJ1-1, with 8 bases identical to TRBD1. Germline V gives CDR1 ENHRY, CDR2 SYGVKD. The junction had 5 bases not matched to a gene; V was cut back by 0 bases and J by 2 bases. This CDR3 comprises 16 residues. CDR3 region: CAISESRTGLNTEAFF. The CDR3 coding sequence is TGTGCCATCAGTGAGTCCCGGACAGGGTTAAACACTGAAGCTTTCTTT.

DNA of the CDR3: TGTGCCAGCAGCTTTTGGACAGGCCCGAACACCGGGGAGCTGTTTTTT. Encoded protein: CASSFWTGPNTGELFF. The V call is TRBV11-2, the J call TRBJ2-2, with 7 bases identical to TRBD1. The junction had 4 bases not matched to a gene; V was cut back by 3 bases and J by 0 bases. CDR3 length: 16 amino acids. The germline V gene has CDR1 SGHAT and CDR2 FQNNGV.

This chain connects TRBV20-1 to TRBJ1-5; D is uncertain. The germline V gene has CDR1 DFQATT and CDR2 SNEGSKA (reference sequence). The CDR3 runs 14 residues. V gave up 3 bases and J gave up 9 bases, with 18 bases separating them. CDR3 sequence: CSASSQIFQGPQHF. The CDR3 DNA follows: TGCAGTGCTAGTTCACAGATCTTTCAAGGGCCCCAGCATTTT.